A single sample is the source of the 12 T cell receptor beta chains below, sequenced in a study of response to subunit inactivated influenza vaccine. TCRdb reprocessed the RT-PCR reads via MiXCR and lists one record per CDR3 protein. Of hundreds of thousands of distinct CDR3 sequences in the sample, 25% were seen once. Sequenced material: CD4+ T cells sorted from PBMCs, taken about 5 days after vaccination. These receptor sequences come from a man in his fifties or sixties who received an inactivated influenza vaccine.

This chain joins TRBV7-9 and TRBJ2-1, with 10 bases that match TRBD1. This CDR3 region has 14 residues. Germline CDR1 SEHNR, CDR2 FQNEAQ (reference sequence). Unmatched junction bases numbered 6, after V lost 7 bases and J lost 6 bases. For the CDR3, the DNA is TGTGCCAGCATCGCGGGACAGGGGTTCAATGAGCAGTTCTTC. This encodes CASIAGQGFNEQFF.

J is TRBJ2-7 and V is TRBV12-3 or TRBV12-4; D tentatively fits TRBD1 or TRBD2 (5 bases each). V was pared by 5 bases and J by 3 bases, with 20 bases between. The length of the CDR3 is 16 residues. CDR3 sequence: CASSANRDPLHYEQYF. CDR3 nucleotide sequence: TGTGCCAGCAGTGCAAACCGGGACCCCCTGCACTACGAGCAGTACTTC.

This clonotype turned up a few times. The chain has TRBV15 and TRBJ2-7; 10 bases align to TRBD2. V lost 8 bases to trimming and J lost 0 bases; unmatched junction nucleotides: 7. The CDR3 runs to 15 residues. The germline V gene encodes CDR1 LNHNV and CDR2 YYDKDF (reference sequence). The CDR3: CATQEGLASSYEQYF. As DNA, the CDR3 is TGTGCCACCCAAGAGGGACTAGCGAGCTCCTACGAGCAGTACTTC.

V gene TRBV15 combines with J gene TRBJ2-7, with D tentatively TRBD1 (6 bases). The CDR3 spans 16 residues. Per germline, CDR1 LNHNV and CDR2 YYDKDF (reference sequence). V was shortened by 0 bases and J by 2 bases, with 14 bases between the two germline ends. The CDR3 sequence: CATSRDRAGEPYEQYF. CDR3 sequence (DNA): TGTGCCACCAGCAGAGATCGGGCAGGGGAACCCTACGAGCAGTACTTC.

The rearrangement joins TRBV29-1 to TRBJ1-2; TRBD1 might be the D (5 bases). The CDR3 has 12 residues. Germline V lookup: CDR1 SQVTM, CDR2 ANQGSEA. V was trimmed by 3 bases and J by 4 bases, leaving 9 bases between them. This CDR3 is CSVEGGSYGYTF. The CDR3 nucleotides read TGCAGCGTTGAGGGGGGTAGCTATGGCTACACCTTC.

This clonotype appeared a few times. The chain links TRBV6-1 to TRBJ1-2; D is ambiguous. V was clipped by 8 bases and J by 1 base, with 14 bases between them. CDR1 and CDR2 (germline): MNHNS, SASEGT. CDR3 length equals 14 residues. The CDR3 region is CASGRTQINYGYTF. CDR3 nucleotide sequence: TGTGCCAGCGGCCGGACCCAAATTAACTATGGCTACACCTTC.

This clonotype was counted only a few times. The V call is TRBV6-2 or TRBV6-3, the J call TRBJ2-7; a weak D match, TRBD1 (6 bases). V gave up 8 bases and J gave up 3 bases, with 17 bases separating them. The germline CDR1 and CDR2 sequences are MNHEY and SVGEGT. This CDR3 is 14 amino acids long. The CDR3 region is CASRRAGAFYEQYF. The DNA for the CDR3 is TGTGCCAGCCGCCGGGCAGGGGCATTCTACGAGCAGTACTTC.

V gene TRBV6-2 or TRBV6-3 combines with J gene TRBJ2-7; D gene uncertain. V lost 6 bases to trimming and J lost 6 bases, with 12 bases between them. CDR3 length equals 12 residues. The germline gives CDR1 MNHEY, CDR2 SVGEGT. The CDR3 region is CASRPLSGEQYF. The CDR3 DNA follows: TGTGCCAGCAGACCCTTGTCGGGCGAGCAGTACTTC.

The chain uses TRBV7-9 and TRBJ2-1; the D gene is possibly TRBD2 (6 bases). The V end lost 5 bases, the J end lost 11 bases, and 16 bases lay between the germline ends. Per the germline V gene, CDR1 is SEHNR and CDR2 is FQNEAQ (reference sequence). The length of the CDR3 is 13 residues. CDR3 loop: CASSESPGLKQFF. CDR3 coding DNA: TGTGCCAGCAGCGAGAGTCCGGGACTGAAGCAGTTCTTC.

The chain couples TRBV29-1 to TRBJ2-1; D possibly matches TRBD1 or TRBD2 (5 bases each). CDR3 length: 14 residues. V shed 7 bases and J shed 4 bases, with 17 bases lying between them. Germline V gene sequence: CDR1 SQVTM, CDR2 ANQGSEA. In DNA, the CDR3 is TGCAGCGCCGTCCATGGGACGAATTACAATGAGCAGTTCTTC. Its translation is CSAVHGTNYNEQFF.

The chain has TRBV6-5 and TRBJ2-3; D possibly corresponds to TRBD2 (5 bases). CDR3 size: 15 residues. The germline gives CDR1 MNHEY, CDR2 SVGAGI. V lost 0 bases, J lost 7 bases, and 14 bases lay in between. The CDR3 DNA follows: TGTGCCAGCAGTTACTCGTTCAGCGGCCCGAATACGCAGTATTTT. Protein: CASSYSFSGPNTQYF.

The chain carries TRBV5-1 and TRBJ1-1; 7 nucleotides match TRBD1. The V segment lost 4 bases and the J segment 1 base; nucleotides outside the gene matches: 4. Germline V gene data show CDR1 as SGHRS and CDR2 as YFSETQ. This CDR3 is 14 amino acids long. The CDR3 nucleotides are TGCGCCAGCAGCGGGGGACAGCGGAACACTGAAGCTTTCTTT. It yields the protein CASSGGQRNTEAFF.